This T cell receptor beta chain was captured in a study of blood T cells in healthy people across ages. PCR was performed a second time for about 7 to 12 cycles using a sample-barcoded 5' primer and a J-beta primer mix. TCRdb itself ran the 5' RACE reads through MiXCR, one entry per CDR3 protein. The repertoire has hundreds of thousands of distinct CDR3 sequences, less than 35% of them found once; the top ten carry roughly 17%. This clonotype appeared many times. Material: blood. This TCR came from a woman of 80 years or more in good health.

CDR3: CSVLRVMNTEAFF. CDR3 nucleotides: TGCAGCGTTCTACGGGTCATGAACACTGAAGCTTTCTTT. The V call is TRBV29-1, the J call TRBJ1-1, with D hard to call. Deletions cut 5 bases from V and 0 bases from J, with 10 bases between. The V gene's germline CDR1 is SQVTM and CDR2 ANQGSEA. The CDR3 is 13 amino acids.